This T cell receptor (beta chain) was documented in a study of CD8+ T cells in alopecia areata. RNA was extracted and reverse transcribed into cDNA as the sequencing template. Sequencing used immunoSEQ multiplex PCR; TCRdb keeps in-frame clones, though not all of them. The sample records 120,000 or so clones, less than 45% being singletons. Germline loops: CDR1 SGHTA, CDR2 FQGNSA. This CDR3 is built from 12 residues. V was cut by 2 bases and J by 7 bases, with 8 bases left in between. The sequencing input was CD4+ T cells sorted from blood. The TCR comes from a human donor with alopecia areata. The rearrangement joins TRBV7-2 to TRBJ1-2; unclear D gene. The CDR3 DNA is TGTGCCAGCAGCTTAAGTGAGACTGGCTACACCTTC. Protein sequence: CASSLSETGYTF.